The entry that follows covers one T cell receptor (beta chain) sequence. This entry is derived from a study of blood T cell repertoires in COVID-19. At the level of the study: The samples span acute and convalescent COVID-19 from the United States, Italy and Spain. PBMCs, B-cell-depleted T cells, or T cells were the source of the cDNA or gDNA that made up the material.

TCRdb keeps only in-frame clones here, not all; method: immunoSEQ multiplex PCR. The profile shows 300,000 to 400,000 clones, roughly 90% of them singletons. This CDR3 is 15 amino acids long. V lost 3 bases and J lost 0, with 10 bases in between. Germline-derived CDR1 and CDR2 are KGHSH and LQKENI. The TCR was taken from a woman in her twenties or thirties with COVID-19, enrolled during active disease. Sequencing was done on a sample of peripheral blood. The chain recombines TRBV18 with TRBJ2-3, with D possibly being TRBD1 (6 bases). CDR3 DNA sequence: TGTGCCAGCTCACCTAAAGGACAGAGCACAGATACGCAGTATTTT. This translates into CASSPKGQSTDTQYF.